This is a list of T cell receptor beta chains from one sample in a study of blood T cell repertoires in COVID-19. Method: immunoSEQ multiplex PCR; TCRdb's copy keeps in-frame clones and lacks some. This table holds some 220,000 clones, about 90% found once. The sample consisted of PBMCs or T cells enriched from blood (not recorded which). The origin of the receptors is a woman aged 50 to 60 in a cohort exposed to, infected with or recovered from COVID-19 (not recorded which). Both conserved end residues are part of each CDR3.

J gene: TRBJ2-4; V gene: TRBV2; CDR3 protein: CATRLGQGTPRDIQYF
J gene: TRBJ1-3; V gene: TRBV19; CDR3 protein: CASSSDSGNTIYF
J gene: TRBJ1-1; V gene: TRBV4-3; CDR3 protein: CASSQEHMNTEAFF
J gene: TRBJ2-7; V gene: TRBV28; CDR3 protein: CASSSPRGQGKQYF
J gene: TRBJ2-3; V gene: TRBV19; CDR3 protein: CASSPRGAGSTDTQYF
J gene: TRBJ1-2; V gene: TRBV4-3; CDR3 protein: CASSQRPIRGLNYGYTF
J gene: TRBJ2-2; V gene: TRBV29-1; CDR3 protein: CSGRGRGTGELFF
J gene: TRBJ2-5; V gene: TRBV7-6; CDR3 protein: CASSLSPTSGAYQETQYF
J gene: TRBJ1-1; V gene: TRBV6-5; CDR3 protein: CASTLSRGANTEAFF
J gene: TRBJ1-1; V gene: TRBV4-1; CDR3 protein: CASSLSPGTENTEAFF
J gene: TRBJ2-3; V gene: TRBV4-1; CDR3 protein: CASSQYRRESGTDTQYF
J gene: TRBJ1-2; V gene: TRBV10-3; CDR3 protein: CAISLTGSYGYTF
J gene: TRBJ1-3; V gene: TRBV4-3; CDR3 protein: CASSRGPGVGNTIYF
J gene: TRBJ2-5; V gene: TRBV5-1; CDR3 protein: CASSLEPGTSGGGEETQYF
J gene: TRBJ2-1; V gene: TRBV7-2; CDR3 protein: CASSLEAEVEQFF
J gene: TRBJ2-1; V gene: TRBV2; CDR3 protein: CASKARPSDNEQFF
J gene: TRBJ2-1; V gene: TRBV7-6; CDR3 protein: CATTRTQGGQGRDEQFF
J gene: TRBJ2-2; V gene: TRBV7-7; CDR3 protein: CASSLTGDDTGELFF
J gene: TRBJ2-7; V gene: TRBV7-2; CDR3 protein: CASAFGREREQYF
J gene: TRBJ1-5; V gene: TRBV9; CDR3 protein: CASSHGQNQPQHF
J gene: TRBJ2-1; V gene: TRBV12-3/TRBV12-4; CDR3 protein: CASSQSGGYGQFF
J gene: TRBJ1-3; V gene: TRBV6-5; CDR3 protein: CASTTSPGDTIYF
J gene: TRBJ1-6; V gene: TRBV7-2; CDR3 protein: CASSLDRGSPLHF
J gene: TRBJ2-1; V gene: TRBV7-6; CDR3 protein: CASSLASAGVPYNEQFF
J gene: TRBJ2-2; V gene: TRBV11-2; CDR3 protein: CASSNHSGAHGFNTGELFF
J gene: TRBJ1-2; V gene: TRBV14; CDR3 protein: CASSAGQKYGYTF
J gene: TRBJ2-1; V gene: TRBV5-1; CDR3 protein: CASSPATDFYNEQFF
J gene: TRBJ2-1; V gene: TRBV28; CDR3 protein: CASSLPGHGRSEQFF
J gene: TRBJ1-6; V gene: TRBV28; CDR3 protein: CASSLSGGSPLHF
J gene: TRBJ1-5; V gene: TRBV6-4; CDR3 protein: CASSDTAGDQPQHF
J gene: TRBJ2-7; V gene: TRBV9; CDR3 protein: CASSARQGSRDEQYF
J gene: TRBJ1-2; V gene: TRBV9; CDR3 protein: CASSVGQGLRGYTF
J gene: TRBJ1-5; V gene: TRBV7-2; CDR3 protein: CASSLRQGVNQPQHF
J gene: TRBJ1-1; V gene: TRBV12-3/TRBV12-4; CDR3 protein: CASRREMNTEAFF
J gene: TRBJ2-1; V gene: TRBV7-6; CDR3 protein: CASSSEGAPYNEQFF
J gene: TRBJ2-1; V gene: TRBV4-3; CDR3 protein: CASSQDLGGGANEQFF
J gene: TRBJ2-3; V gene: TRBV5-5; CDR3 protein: CASSAQRGGLSTDTQYF
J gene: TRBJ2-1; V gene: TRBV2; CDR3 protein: CASFSYNEQFF
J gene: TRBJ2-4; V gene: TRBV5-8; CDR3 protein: CASSLQAVLNIQYF
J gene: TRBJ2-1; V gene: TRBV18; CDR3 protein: CASSSTGYYNEQFF
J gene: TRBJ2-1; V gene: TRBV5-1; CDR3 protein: CASSLGTTTYNEQFF
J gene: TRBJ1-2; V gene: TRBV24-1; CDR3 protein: CATSDFAQVIYGYTF
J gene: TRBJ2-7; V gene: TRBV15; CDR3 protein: CATSRQGNSYEQYF
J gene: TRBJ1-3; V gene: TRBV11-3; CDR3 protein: CASSHRDRESGNTIYF
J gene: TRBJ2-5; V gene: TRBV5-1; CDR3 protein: CASSLNMRQGGETQYF
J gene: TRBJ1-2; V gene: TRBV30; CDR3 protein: CAWSMTGSGTRGYTF
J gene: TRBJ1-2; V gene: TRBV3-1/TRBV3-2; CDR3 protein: CASSPDSRYGYTF
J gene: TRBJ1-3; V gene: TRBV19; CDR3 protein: CASSPRNQGLRNTIYF